This T cell receptor beta chain was captured by sequencing in a study of early T cells in non-severe SARS-CoV-2 infection. Study overall: Unsorted whole blood bulk RNA was sequenced, with unpaired chains. Regarding the study as a whole: A preference for anti-spike CD8 responses marked VDJdb matching, which missed private and CD4 specificities.

Attachment of unique molecular identifiers to individual cDNA molecules was performed. TCRdb processed the 5' RACE reads anew with MiXCR; each CDR3 protein has one entry. The sample shows fewer than 85,000 distinct CDR3 sequences, approximately 13% of them seen only once. In regard to this clonotype: Its antigen is not known.

This CDR3 contains 12 residues. V lost 4 bases to trimming and J lost 5 bases; unmatched junction nucleotides: 1. Germline values: CDR1 SGHTA, CDR2 FQGNSA. The rearrangement uses TRBV7-2 and TRBJ1-1, with TRBD1 matching 7 bases. This receptor was obtained from an adult who was a healthcare worker with PCR-confirmed SARS-CoV-2 infection or an uninfected control (not recorded which). The material sequenced was whole blood. CDR3 sequence: CASSWTGTEAFF. CDR3 DNA: TGTGCCAGCAGCTGGACAGGAACTGAAGCTTTCTTT.